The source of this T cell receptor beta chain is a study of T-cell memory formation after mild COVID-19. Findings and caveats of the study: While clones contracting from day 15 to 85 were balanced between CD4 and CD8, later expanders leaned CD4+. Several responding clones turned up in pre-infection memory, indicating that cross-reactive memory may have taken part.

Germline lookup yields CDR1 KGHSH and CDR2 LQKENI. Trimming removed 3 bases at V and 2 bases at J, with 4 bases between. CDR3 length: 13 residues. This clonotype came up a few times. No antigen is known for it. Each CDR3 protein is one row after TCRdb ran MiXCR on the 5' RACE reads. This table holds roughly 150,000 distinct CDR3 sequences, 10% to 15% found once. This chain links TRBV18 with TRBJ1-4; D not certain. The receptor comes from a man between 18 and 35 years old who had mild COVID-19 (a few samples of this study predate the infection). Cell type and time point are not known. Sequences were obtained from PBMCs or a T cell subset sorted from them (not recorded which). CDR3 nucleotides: TGTGCCAGCTCACCGGACACTAATGAAAAACTGTTTTTT. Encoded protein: CASSPDTNEKLFF.